This T cell receptor (beta chain) was identified during a study of identifying expanded T cells in peripheral blood (dated by TCRdb to about 2019). In terms of the full investigation: Technical replicates were generated by sequencing separate aliquots of the same genomic DNA pool, with four replicates compared pairwise. What the authors observed across the whole study: Variance in clone template counts between approximately 2-week samples significantly increased with total template count across all healthy donors. Both the number of clones called differentially abundant and the false-positive rate were significantly reduced by the beta-binomial model across all healthy-donor time intervals. The binomial model flagged approximately 1.2 differentially abundant clones between technical replicates, compared with about 16 over two weeks and roughly 19 over about 4 weeks. The authors expected that over much longer intervals, such as months to years, biological variance in healthy repertoires might increase even further.

During the collection period, no immune events, such as infections, were documented for the healthy donors. Time-dependent variance in a beta-binomial model of T-cell clone differential abundance was calibrated using healthy-donor blood repertoires as a training cohort. The training cohort comprised roughly ten healthy donors, 3 female and 7 male. Donor ages ranged from about 29 to 65 years, with an average of about 40 years. Obtained from a commercial supplier, whole blood was collected from each healthy donor at three time points set around two weeks apart. For immunosequencing, genomic DNA was extracted from unsorted whole blood. Notes on this clone: Its antigen remains undetermined. No much larger clone is present one base from it, and per-base qualities are unavailable.

Via the germline V gene, CDR1 is MNHEY and CDR2 SVGAGI. The junction shows trimming of 7 bases on V and 2 bases on J, plus 5 bases between the germline ends. The CDR3 runs 11 residues from the cysteine to the phenylalanine. Only the CDR3 DNA stays, 33 bases, in frame from base 1. The immunoSEQ Assay, which relies on bias-controlled multiplex PCR amplification of genomic DNA, was used to profile TCRbeta CDR3 regions. Per the source publication's procedure: To quantify the absolute abundance of each unique TCRbeta CDR3 region, the sequences were collapsed and filtered. Differential abundance was assessed using a binomial (Fisher-equivalent) model and a beta-binomial model in which time-dependent variance fitted from healthy donors was added. Clones with fewer than 5 combined templates were removed, and a clone was called differentially abundant if the clone's Benjamini-Hochberg FDR was below 0.01. Using the form v = (b*log(k)+a)^2, the beta-binomial variance was modeled as a function of the total template count across the two samples. TCRdb limited this immuneACCESS table to in-frame rearrangements with V and J called. A share of clones is missing; checked studies link under half to unresolved V genes, and the rest is unexplained. Clone size and V and J calls were adopted from that table, with D and trimming inferred from the DNA. In this sample the table shows 120,000 or so clones, about 80% of which occur a single time. The ten most abundant clones make up around 3.3% of the sample.

Input material: blood. The receptor chain draws on TRBV6-5 and TRBJ1-1; no D gene can be assigned with confidence. This receptor was identified in a person aged 18 to 69 in good health. The CDR3 protein is CASTHNTEAFF. The DNA reads as follows: TGTGCCAGCACCCACAACACTGAAGCTTTCTTT.